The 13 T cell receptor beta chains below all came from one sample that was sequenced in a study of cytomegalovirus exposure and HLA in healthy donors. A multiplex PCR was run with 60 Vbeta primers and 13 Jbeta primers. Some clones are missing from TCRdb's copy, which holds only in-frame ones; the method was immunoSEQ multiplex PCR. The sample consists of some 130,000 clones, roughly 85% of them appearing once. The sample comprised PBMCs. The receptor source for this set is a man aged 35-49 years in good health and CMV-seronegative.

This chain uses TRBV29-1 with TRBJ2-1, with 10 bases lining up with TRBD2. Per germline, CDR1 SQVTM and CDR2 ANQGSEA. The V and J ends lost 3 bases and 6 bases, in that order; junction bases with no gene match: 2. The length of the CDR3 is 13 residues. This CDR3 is CSVDLAGANEQFF. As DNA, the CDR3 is TGCAGCGTTGACCTAGCGGGAGCCAATGAGCAGTTCTTC.

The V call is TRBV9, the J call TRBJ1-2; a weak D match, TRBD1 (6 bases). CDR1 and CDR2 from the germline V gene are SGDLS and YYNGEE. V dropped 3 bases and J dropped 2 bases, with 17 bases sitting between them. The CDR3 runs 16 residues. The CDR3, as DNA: TGTGCCAGCAGCGGTGGGACACCTCCCCGGAACTATGGCTACACCTTC. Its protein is CASSGGTPPRNYGYTF.

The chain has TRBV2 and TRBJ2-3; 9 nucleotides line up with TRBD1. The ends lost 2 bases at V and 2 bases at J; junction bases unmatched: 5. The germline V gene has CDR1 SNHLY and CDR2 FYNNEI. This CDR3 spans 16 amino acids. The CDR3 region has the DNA TGTGCCAGCAGTGAATTGGGACAGGGAAACACAGATACGCAGTATTTT. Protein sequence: CASSELGQGNTDTQYF.

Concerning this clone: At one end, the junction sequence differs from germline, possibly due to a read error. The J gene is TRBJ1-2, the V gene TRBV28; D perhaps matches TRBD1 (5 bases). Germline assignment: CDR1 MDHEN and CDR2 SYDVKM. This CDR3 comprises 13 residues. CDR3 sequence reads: CASGLGPGSGYTF. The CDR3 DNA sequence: TGTGCCAGCGGTTTAGGGCCAGGGTCTGGCTACACCTTC.

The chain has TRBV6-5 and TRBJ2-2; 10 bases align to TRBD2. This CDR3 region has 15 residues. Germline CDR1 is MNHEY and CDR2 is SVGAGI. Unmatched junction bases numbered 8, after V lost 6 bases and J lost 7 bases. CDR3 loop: CASREHSGGYGELFF. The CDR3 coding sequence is TGTGCCAGCAGAGAACATAGCGGGGGGTACGGGGAGCTGTTTTTT.

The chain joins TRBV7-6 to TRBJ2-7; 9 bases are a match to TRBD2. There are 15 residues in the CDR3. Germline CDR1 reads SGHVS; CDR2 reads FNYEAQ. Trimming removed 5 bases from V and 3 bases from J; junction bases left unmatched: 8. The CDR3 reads CASSPEVAGDYEQYF. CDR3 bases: TGTGCCAGCAGCCCCGAGGTAGCGGGAGACTACGAGCAGTACTTC. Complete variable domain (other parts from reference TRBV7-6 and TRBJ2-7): GAGVSQSPRYKVTKRGQDVALRCDPISGHVSLYWYRQALGQGPEFLTYFNYEAQQDKSGLPNDRFSAERPEGSISTLTIQRTEQRDSAMYRCASSPEVAGDYEQYFGPGTRLTVT.

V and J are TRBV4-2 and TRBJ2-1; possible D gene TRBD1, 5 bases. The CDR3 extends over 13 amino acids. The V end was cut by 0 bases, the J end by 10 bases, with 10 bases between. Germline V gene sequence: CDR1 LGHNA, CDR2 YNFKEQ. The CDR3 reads CASSQDQGREQFF. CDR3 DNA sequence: TGTGCCAGCAGCCAAGATCAGGGAAGAGAGCAGTTCTTC.

The CDR3: CASSSPLSILRGDAYNEQFF. The CDR3 coding sequence is TGTGCCAGCAGCTCACCGCTCTCTATCCTGCGGGGGGACGCCTACAATGAGCAGTTCTTC. The chain employs TRBV13 and TRBJ2-1; 8 positions match TRBD2. The V gene's germline CDR1 is PRHDT and CDR2 FYEKMQ (reference sequence). CDR3 length: 20 residues. V gave up 4 bases and J gave up 2 bases; unmatched junction bases: 19.

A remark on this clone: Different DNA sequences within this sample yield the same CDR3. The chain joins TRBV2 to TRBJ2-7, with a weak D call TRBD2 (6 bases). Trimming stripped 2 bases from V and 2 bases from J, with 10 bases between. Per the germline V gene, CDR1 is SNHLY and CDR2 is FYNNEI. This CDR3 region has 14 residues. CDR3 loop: CASSERERTYEQYF. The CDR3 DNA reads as TGTGCCAGCAGTGAACGGGAGAGAACCTACGAGCAGTACTTC.

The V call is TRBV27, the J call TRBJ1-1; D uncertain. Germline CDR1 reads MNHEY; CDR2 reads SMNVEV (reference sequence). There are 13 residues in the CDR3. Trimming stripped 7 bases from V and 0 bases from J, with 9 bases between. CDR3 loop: CASTSGMNTEAFF. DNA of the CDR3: TGTGCCAGCACCTCGGGAATGAACACTGAAGCTTTCTTT.

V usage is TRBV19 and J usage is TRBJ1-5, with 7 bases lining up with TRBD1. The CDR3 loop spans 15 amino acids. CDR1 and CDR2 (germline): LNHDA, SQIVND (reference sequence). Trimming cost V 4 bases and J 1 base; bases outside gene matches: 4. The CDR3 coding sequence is TGTGCCAGTAGTAGACAGGGCTTAAGCAATCAGCCCCAGCATTTT. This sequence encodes CASSRQGLSNQPQHF.

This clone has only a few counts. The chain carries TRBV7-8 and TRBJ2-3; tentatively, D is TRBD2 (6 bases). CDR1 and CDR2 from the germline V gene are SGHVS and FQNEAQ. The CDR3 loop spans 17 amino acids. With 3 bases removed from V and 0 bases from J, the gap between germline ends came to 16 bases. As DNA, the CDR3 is TGTGCCAGCAGCTTTGAAACGGGAGCTTCCAGCACAGATACGCAGTATTTT. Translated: CASSFETGASSTDTQYF.

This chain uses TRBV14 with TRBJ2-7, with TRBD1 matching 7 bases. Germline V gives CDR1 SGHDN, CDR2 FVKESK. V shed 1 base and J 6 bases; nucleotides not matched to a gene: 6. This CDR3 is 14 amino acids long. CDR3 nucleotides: TGTGCCAGCAGCCAAGGCAGGGGGTGGCGCGAGCAGTACTTC. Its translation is CASSQGRGWREQYF.